A single sample gave rise to the 17 T cell receptor beta chains below, sequenced in a study of early T cells in non-severe SARS-CoV-2 infection. MiXCR was run by TCRdb on the 5' RACE reads, yielding one entry per CDR3 protein. This table has around 60,000 distinct CDR3 sequences, around 20% appearing once. The sequencing used whole blood, collected at baseline. These receptors originate from an adult who was a healthcare worker with PCR-confirmed SARS-CoV-2 infection or an uninfected control (not recorded which).

V usage is TRBV29-1 and J usage is TRBJ2-7, with D maybe TRBD1 (5 bases). The CDR3 consists of 12 residues. The ends were cut back, 7 bases at V and 2 bases at J, with 12 bases in the middle. Germline lookup yields CDR1 SQVTM and CDR2 ANQGSEA. The CDR3 loop is CSADSGTYEQYF. As DNA, the CDR3 is TGCAGCGCCGACAGTGGGACCTACGAGCAGTACTTC.

This clonotype was counted only a few times. V gene TRBV7-9 combines with J gene TRBJ1-2; D not certain. V dropped 4 bases and J dropped 4 bases, with 13 bases sitting between them. The CDR3 consists of 14 residues. CDR1 is SEHNR and CDR2 is FQNEAQ in the germline V gene (reference sequence). The CDR3 spells CASSSTGPAYGYTF. The CDR3 coding sequence is TGTGCCAGCAGCTCAACCGGTCCGGCCTATGGCTACACCTTC.

The rearrangement uses TRBV2 and TRBJ2-1, with 11 positions matching TRBD2. The length of the CDR3 is 13 residues. Per germline, CDR1 SNHLY and CDR2 FYNNEI. Germline trimming cut 8 bases from V and 9 bases from J; bases unmatched to any gene: 6. The DNA of the CDR3 is TGTGCCAGCGTTAGCCTAGCGGGGGGTGAGCAGTTCTTC. Its translation: CASVSLAGGEQFF.

The chain employs TRBV27 and TRBJ2-7; D may correspond to TRBD1 or TRBD2 (5 bases each). V lost 5 bases and J lost 6, with 20 bases in between. Germline CDR1 reads MNHEY; CDR2 reads SMNVEV (reference sequence). The CDR3 extends over 15 amino acids. The CDR3 loop reads CASSLRDGYFGEQYF. For the CDR3, the DNA is TGTGCCAGCAGTCTACGGGACGGTTATTTCGGCGAGCAGTACTTC.

V gene TRBV11-2 combines with J gene TRBJ2-3; D ambiguous. The germline V gene encodes CDR1 SGHAT and CDR2 FQNNGV. V was pared by 5 bases and J by 2 bases, with 11 bases between. There are 14 residues in the CDR3. The CDR3 bases are TGTGCCAGCAGCCTCTCTCGCGTCACAGATACGCAGTATTTT. Translation gives CASSLSRVTDTQYF.

This chain joins TRBV11-2 and TRBJ2-2; possibly TRBD1 for D (6 bases). The V gene lost 2 bases and the J gene lost 1 base, with 14 bases spanning the gap. This CDR3 comprises 17 residues. The germline V gene encodes CDR1 SGHAT and CDR2 FQNNGV. The CDR3 spells CASSLQGQLGNTGELFF. DNA for the CDR3: TGTGCCAGCAGCTTACAGGGGCAGTTAGGGAACACCGGGGAGCTGTTTTTT.

The chain links TRBV7-9 to TRBJ2-7; D gene uncertain. Germline V gene lookup returns CDR1 SEHNR and CDR2 FQNEAQ (reference sequence). Trimming cost V 2 bases and J 6 bases, with 11 bases left between them. The CDR3 spans 13 residues. The chain's CDR3 is CASSLPSIGEQYF. CDR3 DNA: TGTGCCAGCAGCTTACCCTCTATCGGCGAGCAGTACTTC.

The chain combines TRBV20-1 with TRBJ1-2, with 7 bases matching TRBD1. V trimming: 3 bases; J trimming: 2 bases; junction bases outside the gene matches: 9. The CDR3 spans 15 residues. Germline CDR1 DFQATT, CDR2 SNEGSKA (reference sequence). CDR3 coding DNA: TGCAGTGCTAGGCGGGGAGGGACAGAAAACTATGGCTACACCTTC. Protein sequence: CSARRGGTENYGYTF.

This chain connects TRBV12-3 or TRBV12-4 to TRBJ2-7, with no clear D. The CDR3 loop spans 13 amino acids. Trimming pared 2 bases from V and 2 bases from J, leaving 7 bases between. The CDR3 coding sequence is TGTGCCAGCAGTTTAAACTTCGCCTACGAGCAGTACTTC. Its translation is CASSLNFAYEQYF.

The gene calls are TRBV12-3 or TRBV12-4 and TRBJ2-3; TRBD2 matches at 7 bases. V shed 9 bases and J 14 bases; nucleotides not matched to a gene: 11. This CDR3 spans 11 amino acids. The DNA of the CDR3 is TGTGCCAGTGCGCCGGGACTATTGCCGTATTTT. It translates to CASAPGLLPYF.

This clonotype came up a few times. The chain couples TRBV30 to TRBJ1-1; a possible D gene is TRBD1 (5 bases). With 2 bases removed from V and 6 bases from J, the gap between germline ends came to 10 bases. In germline, CDR1 is GTSNPN, CDR2 SVGIG (reference sequence). The CDR3 contains 12 residues. In DNA form, the CDR3 reads TGTGCCTGGAGTCAGGGTAGGGCTGAAGCTTTCTTT. Translated, it gives CAWSQGRAEAFF.

The chain is built from TRBV9 and TRBJ1-4, with D unclear. CDR3 length: 14 residues. Trimming took 4 bases from V and 3 from J, leaving 10 bases between them. The germline CDR1 and CDR2 sequences are SGDLS and YYNGEE. CDR3 coding DNA: TGTGCCAGCAGCCGAGACTCCTCTAATGAAAAACTGTTTTTT. Its protein is CASSRDSSNEKLFF. Drawing the rest from reference TRBV9 and TRBJ1-4, the complete variable domain is DSGVTQTPKHLITATGQRVTLRCSPRSGDLSVYWYQQSLDQGLQFLIQYYNGEERAKGNILERFSAQQFPDLHSELNLSSLELGDSALYFCASSRDSSNEKLFFGSGTQLSVL.

This clonotype was seen more than once but under ten times. J is TRBJ2-1 and V is TRBV29-1; either TRBD1 or TRBD2 may supply D (6 bases each). Between the trimmed V and J ends, which lost 1 base and 10 bases, there was a span of 20 bases. In germline, CDR1 is SQVTM, CDR2 ANQGSEA. This CDR3 is built from 15 residues. CDR3 sequence (DNA): TGCAGCGTTGAAGTCCGCCAAAGGGGGGTAGGAGAGCAGTTCTTC. It is translated as CSVEVRQRGVGEQFF.

This clonotype was detected many times. This chain links TRBV7-8 with TRBJ2-4; 8 nucleotides align to TRBD2. Per the germline V gene, CDR1 is SGHVS and CDR2 is FQNEAQ. The length of the CDR3 is 16 residues. V was pared by 4 bases and J by 1 base, with 6 bases of the junction left unmatched. In nucleotides, the CDR3 is TGTGCCAGCAGCTCCCGGGGGGGCTCGGCCAAAAACATTCAGTACTTC. This encodes CASSSRGGSAKNIQYF.

CDR3 sequence (DNA): TGCAGCGTTGAAGGCGGGTTCCAAGAGACCCAGTACTTC. Translated: CSVEGGFQETQYF. The chain couples TRBV29-1 to TRBJ2-5, with D tentatively TRBD2 (5 bases). Trimming left V 1 base short and J 1 base short, with 7 bases between. This CDR3 is 13 amino acids long. Germline V gene sequence: CDR1 SQVTM, CDR2 ANQGSEA.

The V gene is TRBV19, the J gene TRBJ1-2; unclear D gene. V was cut by 6 bases and J by 1 base, with 18 bases left in between. CDR1 is LNHDA, CDR2 SQIVND, per germline (reference sequence). There are 16 residues in the CDR3. CDR3 loop: CASRRAAPWNNYGYTF. The CDR3 DNA sequence: TGTGCCAGTAGGAGGGCCGCGCCCTGGAATAACTATGGCTACACCTTC.

This clonotype was recorded at least ten times. The V and J genes are TRBV7-9 and TRBJ2-5; D is possibly TRBD2 (6 bases). Germline CDR1 and CDR2: SEHNR and FQNEAQ (reference sequence). The CDR3 contains 15 residues. Trimming shortened V by 4 bases and J by 4 bases, and 16 bases separated the two germline ends. The CDR3: CASSSPWTMLETQYF. The CDR3 bases are TGTGCCAGCAGCTCCCCCTGGACTATGCTAGAGACCCAGTACTTC.